This T cell receptor beta chain was profiled in a study of CXCR3-negative and CXCR3-positive naive CD8 T cells. Study results and caveats: Diversity proved comparably high across both naive subsets and much lower in memory CD8+ cells.

Germline V gene data show CDR1 as SGHRS and CDR2 as YFSETQ. This CDR3 spans 15 amino acids. UMI-tagged TRB cDNA libraries were built via 5' RACE. TCRdb reprocessed the 5' RACE reads; each CDR3 protein has one entry and no DNA is given. This sample's table reports approximately 52,000 distinct CDR3 sequences. As for this clonotype: What it binds is not known.

The sequenced sample consisted of memory CD8+ T cells from blood. The sequence was obtained from a human donor in good health. Some clones in this sample may be carry-over from other donors' samples. The chain has TRBV5-1 and TRBJ2-7; TCRdb outputs TRBD1, but without DNA this stays unchecked. The CDR3 is CASSRWGQGSYEQYF.